The rows below give T cell receptor beta chains drawn from one sample of a study of blood T cell repertoires in COVID-19. The repertoire was sequenced with immunoSEQ multiplex PCR; TCRdb's copy has only in-frame clones and lacks some. The sample records some 120,000 clones, about 92% being singletons. The sequenced sample consisted of peripheral blood. These receptors all stem from a man in his sixties with COVID-19, enrolled during active disease. The CDR3 runs from the conserved cysteine through the conserved F or W. The order of the fields is V gene, J gene, D gene, clone size, CDR3 DNA, CDR3 protein. The D gene is left open where the match is weak. Rows may omit the clone size; those that give it use once, few, many or a size class.

>TRBV5-1|TRBJ2-5|TRBD2|.
TGCGCCAGCAGCCGGGGACTAGCGGGAGGGCCTTCCGAGACCCAGTACTTC
CASSRGLAGGPSETQYF
>TRBV11-2|TRBJ1-3|TRBD1|.
TGTGCCAGCAGCGGACAGGGATTCTCTGGAAACACCATATATTTT
CASSGQGFSGNTIYF
>TRBV5-1|TRBJ2-2|TRBD2|once
TGCGCCAGCAGTGGGCTAGCGGGACCTAAGAACACCGGGGAGCTGTTTTTT
CASSGLAGPKNTGELFF
>TRBV9|TRBJ2-3|.|.
TGTGCCAGCAGCCCCGGGCCCTCGAGGGCAGATACGCAGTATTTT
CASSPGPSRADTQYF
>TRBV10-1|TRBJ2-7|.|.
TGCGCCAGCAGTGAGTCGCCTAGCTCCTACGAGCAGTACTTC
CASSESPSSYEQYF
>TRBV14|TRBJ2-3|TRBD2|.
TGTGCCAGCAGCGGCCTAGCGGGCCTAACAGATACGCAGTATTTT
CASSGLAGLTDTQYF
>TRBV3-1/TRBV3-2|TRBJ1-4|TRBD1|.
TGTGCCAGCAGCCCCCGGACAGGGTTTGATGAAAAACTGTTTTTT
CASSPRTGFDEKLFF
>TRBV7-2|TRBJ2-1|TRBD2|.
TGTGCCAGCAGCTTAGAAGGGACTAGCGGGAGCAATGAGCAGTTCTTC
CASSLEGTSGSNEQFF
>TRBV6-2/TRBV6-3|TRBJ2-5|TRBD2|.
TGTGCCAGCAGTTACACCGGGACTAGCGCGGAGACCCAGTACTTC
CASSYTGTSAETQYF
>TRBV5-6|TRBJ2-1|.|.
TGTGCCAGCAGCTTTTCAGGGACTTACAATGAGCAGTTCTTC
CASSFSGTYNEQFF
>TRBV7-8|TRBJ2-1|TRBD2|.
TGTGCCAGCAGCCATAGCGGGAGGGCGTACAATGAGCAGTTCTTC
CASSHSGRAYNEQFF
>TRBV4-1|TRBJ1-6|.|few
TGCGCCAGCAGCCCATTATTGGGGCGTCTCCACTTT
CASSPLLGRLHF
>TRBV30|TRBJ1-6|.|.
TGTGCCTGGTCCCTGGACAATTTAAATAATTCACCCCTCCACTTT
CAWSLDNLNNSPLHF
>TRBV5-1|TRBJ2-5|.|.
TGCGCCAGCCACTTATCAAGCGTTCAAGAGACCCAGTACTTC
CASHLSSVQETQYF
>TRBV5-1|TRBJ2-7|TRBD1|.
TGCGCCAGCAGCCTCGGACAGGGAAGGAACGAGCAGTACTTC
CASSLGQGRNEQYF
>TRBV19|TRBJ1-4|TRBD1|.
TGTGCCAGTAAACCAGGACCCGGGACAGAGAATGAAAAACTGTTTTTT
CASKPGPGTENEKLFF
>TRBV20-1|TRBJ2-7|.|.
TGCAGTGGCCAGAAAAGAGAGCAGTACTTC
CSGQKREQYF
>TRBV19|TRBJ2-2|.|.
TGTGCCAGTACCCATACCGGGGAACTAAACACCGGGGAGCTGTTTTTT
CASTHTGELNTGELFF
>TRBV11-3|TRBJ1-3|.|.
TGTGCCAGCCGGACAGGAAACACCATATATTTT
CASRTGNTIYF
>TRBV7-2|TRBJ2-1|TRBD2|.
TGTGCCAGCAGCTATCAGGGAGGGTCCTACAATGAGCAGTTCTTC
CASSYQGGSYNEQFF
>TRBV10-3|TRBJ1-6|TRBD1|.
TGTGCCATCAGCCACAGGGGGACCGATAATTCACCCCTCCACTTT
CAISHRGTDNSPLHF
>TRBV4-1|TRBJ1-1|.|.
TGCGCCAGCAGCCACACCGGGACTCCTTATTCGGGAGCTTTCTTT
CASSHTGTPYSGAFF
>TRBV14|TRBJ2-5|.|.
TGTGCCAGCAGCCAAGATCTGGAGGAGACCCAGTACTTC
CASSQDLEETQYF
>TRBV6-4|TRBJ2-1|TRBD2|.
TGTGCCAGCAGTGATTCGGGAGGGGGGGATGAGCAGTTCTTC
CASSDSGGGDEQFF
>TRBV11-3|TRBJ1-1|.|.
TGTGCCAGCAGCTTAAACAGTGACACTGAAGCTTTCTTT
CASSLNSDTEAFF
>TRBV10-3|TRBJ2-3|TRBD2|.
TGTGCCATCAGTGACCGCGGGAGGGCATTAGATACGCAGTATTTT
CAISDRGRALDTQYF